These T cell receptor beta chains were read from a single sample in a study of blood T cell repertoires in COVID-19. Profiled with immunoSEQ multiplex PCR; TCRdb holds only in-frame clones, not every one. The repertoire includes 200,000 to 250,000 clones, roughly 89% of them detected once, and 3% to 4.5% sits in the top ten. Sample: PBMCs or T cells enriched from blood (not recorded which). The receptors shown here come from a middle-aged woman with acute COVID-19. Both conserved end residues are part of each CDR3. A D gene is named only where the DNA matches it firmly. Only some rows state a clone size, as once, few, many or a class for expanded clones.

D	V	size	J	CDR3	DNA
-	TRBV19	-	TRBJ1-2	CATVYGRWIYGYTF	TGTGCCACCGTATACGGCAGGTGGATTTATGGCTACACCTTC
TRBD1	TRBV7-3	-	TRBJ2-1	CASSLTGQGYEQFF	TGTGCCAGCAGCTTAACGGGACAGGGTTATGAGCAGTTCTTC
TRBD1	TRBV6-2/TRBV6-3	-	TRBJ1-4	CASSYDRGATNEKLFF	TGTGCCAGCAGTTACGACAGGGGCGCAACTAATGAAAAACTGTTTTTT
-	TRBV5-1	-	TRBJ2-3	CASSLSGGWDTQYF	TGCGCCAGCAGCTTGTCGGGGGGCTGGGATACGCAGTATTTT
-	TRBV11-2	few	TRBJ1-1	CASSLGTVGTEAFF	TGTGCCAGCAGCTTAGGTACAGTCGGCACTGAAGCTTTCTTT
-	TRBV3-1/TRBV3-2	-	TRBJ1-5	CASSQDGGSSEPQHF	TGTGCCAGCAGCCAAGATGGTGGGAGTTCAGAGCCCCAGCATTTT
-	TRBV7-2	-	TRBJ1-2	CASSSLSKQGYGYTF	TGTGCCAGCAGCTCCCTCTCAAAACAGGGCTATGGCTACACCTTC
TRBD1	TRBV19	-	TRBJ2-2	CASCLGTGFDGELFF	TGTGCCAGTTGTCTTGGGACAGGGTTTGACGGGGAGCTGTTTTTT
TRBD1	TRBV5-1	-	TRBJ1-6	CASSPGQASHNSPLHF	TGCGCCAGCAGCCCGGGACAGGCTTCACATAATTCACCCCTCCACTTT
-	TRBV4-3	-	TRBJ1-6	CASSQFLETANSPLHF	TGCGCCAGCAGCCAATTTTTAGAGACAGCGAATTCACCCCTCCACTTT
-	TRBV5-1	-	TRBJ2-5	CASSLTDSRQETQYF	TGCGCCAGCAGCTTGACGGACAGTCGACAAGAGACCCAGTACTTC
-	TRBV7-8	-	TRBJ1-1	CASSFPPRPEAFF	TGTGCCAGCAGCTTTCCCCCCCGTCCCGAAGCTTTCTTT
-	TRBV25-1	-	TRBJ1-2	CASSGGPGGYTF	TGTGCCAGCAGTGGTGGTCCGGGAGGCTACACCTTC
-	TRBV7-8	-	TRBJ2-2	CASSLGAAATGELFF	TGTGCCAGCAGCTTAGGGGCCGCCGCCACCGGGGAGCTGTTTTTT
-	TRBV3-1/TRBV3-2	-	TRBJ1-1	CASSQDRGTSNTEAFF	TGTGCCAGCAGCCAAGATAGGGGTACGTCTAACACTGAAGCTTTCTTT
-	TRBV4-3	-	TRBJ1-2	CASSRGEGGYTF	TGCGCCAGCAGCCGTGGGGAGGGTGGCTACACCTTC
-	TRBV7-6	-	TRBJ2-7	CASSLNRGGSYEQYF	TGTGCCAGCAGCTTAAACAGGGGGGGATCCTACGAGCAGTACTTC
TRBD2	TRBV5-1	once	TRBJ2-1	CASSLGTSNEQFF	TGCGCCAGCAGCTTGGGGACTAGTAATGAGCAGTTCTTC
-	TRBV14	few	TRBJ2-7	CASSQGPPLQYF	TGTGCCAGCAGCCAAGGGCCCCCCCTCCAGTACTTC
TRBD1	TRBV19	-	TRBJ1-1	CASSIGQGGTEAFF	TGTGCCAGTAGTATCGGCCAGGGGGGTACTGAAGCTTTCTTT
TRBD1	TRBV9	-	TRBJ1-3	CASSAEQGAPGNTIYF	TGTGCCAGCAGCGCAGAACAGGGGGCCCCTGGAAACACCATATATTTT
TRBD1	TRBV6-6	-	TRBJ1-2	CASSRDRARDYTF	TGTGCCAGCAGTCGTGACAGGGCTCGGGACTACACCTTC
-	TRBV7-2	-	TRBJ1-1	CASSREQFTEAFF	TGTGCCAGCAGCCGAGAACAGTTCACTGAAGCTTTCTTT
-	TRBV2	-	TRBJ2-2	CASREGANTGELFF	TGTGCCAGCAGGGAGGGAGCGAACACCGGGGAGCTGTTTTTT
TRBD1	TRBV7-8	-	TRBJ1-2	CASSFPGQDGYGYTF	TGTGCCAGCAGCTTTCCGGGACAGGATGGGTATGGCTACACCTTC
-	TRBV9	-	TRBJ1-4	CASSSSGGPTNEKLFF	TGTGCCAGCAGCTCCTCCGGGGGGCCGACTAATGAAAAACTGTTTTTT
-	TRBV7-9	-	TRBJ2-3	CASSLAQATDTQYF	TGTGCCAGCAGCTTAGCCCAGGCCACAGATACGCAGTATTTT